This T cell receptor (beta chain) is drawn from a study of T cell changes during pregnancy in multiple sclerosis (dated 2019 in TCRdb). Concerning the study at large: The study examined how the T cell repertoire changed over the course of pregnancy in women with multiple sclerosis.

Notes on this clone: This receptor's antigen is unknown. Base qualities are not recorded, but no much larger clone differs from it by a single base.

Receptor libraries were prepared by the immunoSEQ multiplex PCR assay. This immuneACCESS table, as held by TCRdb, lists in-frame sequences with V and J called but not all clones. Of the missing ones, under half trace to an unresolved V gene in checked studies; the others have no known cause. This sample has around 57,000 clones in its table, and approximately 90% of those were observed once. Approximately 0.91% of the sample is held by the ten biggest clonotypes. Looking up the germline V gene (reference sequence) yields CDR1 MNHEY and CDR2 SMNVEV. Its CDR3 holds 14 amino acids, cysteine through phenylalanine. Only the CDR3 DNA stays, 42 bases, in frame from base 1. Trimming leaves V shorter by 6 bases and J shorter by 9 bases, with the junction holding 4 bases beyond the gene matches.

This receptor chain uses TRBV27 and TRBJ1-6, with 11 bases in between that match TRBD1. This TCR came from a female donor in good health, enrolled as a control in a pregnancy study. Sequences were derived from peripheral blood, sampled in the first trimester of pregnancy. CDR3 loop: CASRAGTGGSPLHF. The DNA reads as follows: TGTGCCAGCAGGGCCGGGACAGGGGGTTCACCCCTCCACTTT.